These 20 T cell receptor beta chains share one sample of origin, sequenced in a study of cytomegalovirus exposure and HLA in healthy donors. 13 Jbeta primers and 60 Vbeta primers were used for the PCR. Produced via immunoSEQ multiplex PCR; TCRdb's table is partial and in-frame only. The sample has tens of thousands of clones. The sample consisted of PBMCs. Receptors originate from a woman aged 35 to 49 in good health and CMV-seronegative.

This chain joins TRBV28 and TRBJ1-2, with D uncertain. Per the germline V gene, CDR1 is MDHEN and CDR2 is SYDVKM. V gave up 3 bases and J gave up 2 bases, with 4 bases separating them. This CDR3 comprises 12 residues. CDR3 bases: TGTGCCAGCAGTTTGCAGAACTATGGCTACACCTTC. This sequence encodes CASSLQNYGYTF.

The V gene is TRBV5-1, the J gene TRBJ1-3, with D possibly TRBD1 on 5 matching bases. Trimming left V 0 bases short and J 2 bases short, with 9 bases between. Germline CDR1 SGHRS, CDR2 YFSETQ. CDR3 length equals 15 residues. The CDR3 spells CASSLEGYTGNTIYF. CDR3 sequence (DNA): TGCGCCAGCAGCTTGGAGGGGTATACTGGAAACACCATATATTTT.

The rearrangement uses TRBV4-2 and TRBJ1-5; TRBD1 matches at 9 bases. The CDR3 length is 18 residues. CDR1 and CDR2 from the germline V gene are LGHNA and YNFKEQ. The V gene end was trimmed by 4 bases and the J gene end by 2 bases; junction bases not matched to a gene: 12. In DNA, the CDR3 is TGTGCCAGCAGCCCCCTAATGAACAGGGGGCTAGGCAATCAGCCCCAGCATTTT. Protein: CASSPLMNRGLGNQPQHF.

The CDR3 here is CASSMAWEEELFF. The CDR3 DNA reads TGTGCCAGTAGTATGGCCTGGGAGGAGGAACTGTTTTTT. The V gene is TRBV19, the J gene TRBJ1-4; the D is unclear. The CDR3 has 13 residues. Germline CDR1 is LNHDA and CDR2 is SQIVND (reference sequence). V lost 3 bases, J lost 12 bases, and 14 bases lay in between.

CDR3 loop: CASSLVGTGAGELFF. The CDR3, as DNA: TGTGCCAGCAGCTTAGTCGGGACAGGGGCCGGGGAGCTGTTTTTT. The chain joins TRBV7-9 to TRBJ2-2, with 10 positions matching TRBD1. With 1 base clipped from V and 6 bases from J, the junction kept 2 bases outside the gene matches. CDR3 length: 15 amino acids. CDR1 and CDR2 from the germline V gene are SEHNR and FQNEAQ (reference sequence).

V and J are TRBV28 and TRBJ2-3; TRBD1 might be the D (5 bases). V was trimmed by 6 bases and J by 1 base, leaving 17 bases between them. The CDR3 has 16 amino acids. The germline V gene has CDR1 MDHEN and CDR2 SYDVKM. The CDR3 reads CASSPVGQTGTDTQYF. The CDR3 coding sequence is TGTGCCAGCAGCCCCGTGGGGCAGACGGGCACAGATACGCAGTATTTT.

This CDR3 reads CASSLDRGAGYTF. The CDR3 DNA reads as TGTGCCAGCAGCCTGGACAGGGGGGCTGGCTACACCTTC. This sequence joins TRBV7-2 and TRBJ1-2, with TRBD1 matching over 10 bases. The J segment lost 7 bases and the V segment lost 5 bases, leaving 4 bases of the junction unmatched. Germline assignment: CDR1 SGHTA and CDR2 FQGNSA. The CDR3 spans 13 residues.

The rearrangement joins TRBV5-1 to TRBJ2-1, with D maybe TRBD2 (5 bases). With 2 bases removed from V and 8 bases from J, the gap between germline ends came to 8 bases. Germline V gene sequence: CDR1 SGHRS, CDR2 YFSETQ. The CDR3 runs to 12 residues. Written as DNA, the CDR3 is TGCGCCAGCAGCTTTCCGCGGGATGAGCAGTTCTTC. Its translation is CASSFPRDEQFF. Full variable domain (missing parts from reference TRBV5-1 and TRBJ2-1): KAGVTQTPRYLIKTRGQQVTLSCSPISGHRSVSWYQQTPGQGLQFLFEYFSETQRNKGNFPGRFSGRQFSNSRSEMNVSTLELGDSALYLCASSFPRDEQFFGPGTRLTVL.

CDR3 sequence reads: CASSIPPGGGGGYTF. Written as DNA, the CDR3 is TGTGCCAGTAGTATACCCCCGGGAGGGGGCGGCGGCTACACCTTC. The chain carries TRBV19 and TRBJ1-2, with 7 bases lining up with TRBD1. The CDR3 has 15 residues. Germline V gene sequence: CDR1 LNHDA, CDR2 SQIVND (reference sequence). V lost 2 bases and J lost 8; bases outside the gene matches: 11.

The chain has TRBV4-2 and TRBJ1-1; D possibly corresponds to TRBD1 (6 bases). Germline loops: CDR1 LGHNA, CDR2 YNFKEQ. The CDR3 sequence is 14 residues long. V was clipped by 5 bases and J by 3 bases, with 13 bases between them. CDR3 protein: CASSSNRDHTEAFF. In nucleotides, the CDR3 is TGTGCCAGCAGCTCCAACAGGGACCACACTGAAGCTTTCTTT.

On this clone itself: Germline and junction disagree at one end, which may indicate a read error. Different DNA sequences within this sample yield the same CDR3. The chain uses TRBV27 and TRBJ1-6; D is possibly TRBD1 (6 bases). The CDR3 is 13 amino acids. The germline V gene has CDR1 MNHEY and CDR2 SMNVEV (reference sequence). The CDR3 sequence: CASSLQGNSPLHF. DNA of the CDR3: TGTGCCAGCAGTCTCCAGGGGAATTCACCCCTACACTTT.

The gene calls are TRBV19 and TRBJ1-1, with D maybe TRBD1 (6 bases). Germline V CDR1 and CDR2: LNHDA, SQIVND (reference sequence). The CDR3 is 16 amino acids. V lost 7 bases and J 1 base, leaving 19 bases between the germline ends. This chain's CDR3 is CASTNLRDTRNTEAFF. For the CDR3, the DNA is TGTGCCAGTACAAATTTAAGGGACACTCGGAACACTGAAGCTTTCTTT. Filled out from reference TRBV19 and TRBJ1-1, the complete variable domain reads DGGITQSPKYLFRKEGQNVTLSCEQNLNHDAMYWYRQDPGQGLRLIYYSQIVNDFQKGDIAEGYSVSREKKESFPLTVTSAQKNPTAFYLCASTNLRDTRNTEAFFGQGTRLTVV.

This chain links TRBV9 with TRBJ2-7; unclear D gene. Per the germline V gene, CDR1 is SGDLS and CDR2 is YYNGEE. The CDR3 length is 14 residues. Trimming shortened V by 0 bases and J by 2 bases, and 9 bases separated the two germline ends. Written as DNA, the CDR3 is TGTGCCAGCAGCGTAGGTAGCTCCCCCTACGAGCAGTACTTC. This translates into CASSVGSSPYEQYF.

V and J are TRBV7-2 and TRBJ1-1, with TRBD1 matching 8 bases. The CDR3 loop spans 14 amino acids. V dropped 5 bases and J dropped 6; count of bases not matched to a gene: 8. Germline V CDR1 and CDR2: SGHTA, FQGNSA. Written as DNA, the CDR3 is TGTGCCAGCAGCGCTGGGGGGACAGGATCTGAAGCTTTCTTT. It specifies CASSAGGTGSEAFF.

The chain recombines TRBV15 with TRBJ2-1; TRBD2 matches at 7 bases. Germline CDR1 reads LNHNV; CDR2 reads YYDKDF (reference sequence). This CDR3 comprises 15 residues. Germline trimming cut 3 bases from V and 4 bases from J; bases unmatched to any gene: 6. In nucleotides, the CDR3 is TGTGCCACCAGCAGGGGCCTAGCGGTATACAATGAGCAGTTCTTC. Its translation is CATSRGLAVYNEQFF.

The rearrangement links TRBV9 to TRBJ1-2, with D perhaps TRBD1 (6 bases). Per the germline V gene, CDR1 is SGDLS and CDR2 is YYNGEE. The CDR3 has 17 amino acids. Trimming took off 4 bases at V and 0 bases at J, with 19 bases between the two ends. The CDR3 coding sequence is TGTGCCAGCAGCCAAGGGGGGGGCTTATTTTCTAACTATGGCTACACCTTC. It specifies CASSQGGGLFSNYGYTF. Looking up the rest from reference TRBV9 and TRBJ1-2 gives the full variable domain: DSGVTQTPKHLITATGQRVTLRCSPRSGDLSVYWYQQSLDQGLQFLIQYYNGEERAKGNILERFSAQQFPDLHSELNLSSLELGDSALYFCASSQGGGLFSNYGYTFGSGTRLTVV.

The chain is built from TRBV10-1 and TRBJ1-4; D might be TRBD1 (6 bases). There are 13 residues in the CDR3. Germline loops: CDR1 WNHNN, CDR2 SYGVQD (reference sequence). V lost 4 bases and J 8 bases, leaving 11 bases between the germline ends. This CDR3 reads CASSVGGWEKLFF. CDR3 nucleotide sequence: TGCGCCAGCAGTGTAGGGGGTTGGGAAAAACTGTTTTTT.

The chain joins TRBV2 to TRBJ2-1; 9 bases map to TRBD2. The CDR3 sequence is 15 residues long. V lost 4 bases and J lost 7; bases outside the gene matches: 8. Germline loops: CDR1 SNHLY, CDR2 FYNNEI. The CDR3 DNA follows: TGTGCCAGCAGTGCCACTAGCGGGTCAATAAATGAGCAGTTCTTC. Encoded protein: CASSATSGSINEQFF.

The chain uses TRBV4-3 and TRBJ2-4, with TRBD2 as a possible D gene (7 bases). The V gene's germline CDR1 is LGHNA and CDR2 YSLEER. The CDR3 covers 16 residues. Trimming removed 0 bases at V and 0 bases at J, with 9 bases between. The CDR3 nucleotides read TGCGCCAGCAGCCAAGATAGGGGGGGAGCCAAAAACATTCAGTACTTC. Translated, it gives CASSQDRGGAKNIQYF.

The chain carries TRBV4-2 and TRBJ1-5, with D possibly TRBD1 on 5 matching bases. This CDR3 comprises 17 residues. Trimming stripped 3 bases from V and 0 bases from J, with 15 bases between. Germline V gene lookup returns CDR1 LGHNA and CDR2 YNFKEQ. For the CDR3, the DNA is TGTGCCAGCAGCCACCCCTCGATTCAGGGTAGCAATCAGCCCCAGCATTTT. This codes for CASSHPSIQGSNQPQHF.